This T cell receptor (beta chain) derives from a study of T cells in Graves' hyperthyroidism and ophthalmopathy. The study's findings and limits: Stable hyperthyroidism was told apart from ophthalmopathy by a model built on 13 V-J features.

RNA transcripts provided the source from which TCR beta CDR3 regions were amplified. With the HTBI primer set, the TCR CDR3 went through a first round of RT-PCR. TCRdb re-called the multiplex PCR reads with MiXCR, one entry per CDR3 protein. This table holds roughly 500,000 distinct CDR3 sequences, over 35% found once. This clonotype was found once. Its antigen is unidentified. A read error may produce the germline difference seen at one junction end. Input material: peripheral blood or thyroid tissue (not recorded which). The receptor was isolated from an adult woman with Graves' disease, either hyperthyroidism or ophthalmopathy (not recorded which).

Written as DNA, the CDR3 is TGTGCCATCAGTGAGACAGGGAGGGAAACTGAAGCTTTC. It yields the protein CAISETGRETEAF. The V and J genes are TRBV10-3 and TRBJ2-6; weak D call: TRBD2 (7 bases). Germline CDR1 ENHRY, CDR2 SYGVKD. The CDR3 has 13 amino acids.